A single T cell receptor beta chain is shown here with its context. Its matching antigen is unknown. The data were obtained in a study of post-analysis software for immune sequencing data. Study details: The patients showed relapsing-remitting, secondary progressive and progressive-relapsing multiple sclerosis courses. Whole-study findings and limits: Compared with controls, patients showed significantly lower normalized Chao1 diversity.

Carried by the TCR beta cDNA libraries were unique molecular identifiers. Via MiXCR, TCRdb re-called the PCR reads, giving one row per CDR3 protein. Here the sample spans about 260,000 distinct CDR3 sequences, 36% being singletons. The receptor was derived from a girl aged 10-17 years with multiple sclerosis. Sequenced input: blood.

This chain's CDR3 is CAISVAEETQYF. The DNA of the CDR3 is TGTGCCATCAGTGTTGCGGAGGAGACCCAGTACTTC. This sequence joins TRBV10-3 and TRBJ2-5; no clear D. The CDR3 spans 12 residues. The ends were cut back, 4 bases at V and 5 bases at J, with 8 bases in the middle. Germline loops: CDR1 ENHRY, CDR2 SYGVKD.